This T cell receptor (beta chain) emerged from a study of sequential checkpoint blockade in melanoma. Sequenced by immunoSEQ multiplex PCR; TCRdb stores in-frame clones only, minus some. The repertoire includes 25,000 to 35,000 clones, roughly 90% of them detected once, and roughly 22% sits in the top ten. Noted treatment: randomized to nivolumab then ipilimumab (arm A) or the reverse (arm B). DNA-damaging chemotherapy had not been given to any patient beforehand. This clone is a singleton in its sample. Germline V gene data show CDR1 as PRHDT and CDR2 as FYEKMQ (reference sequence). V lost 1 base, J lost 4 bases, and 8 bases lay in between. The CDR3 runs 13 residues.

This sequence joins TRBV13 and TRBJ2-7; tentatively, D is TRBD2 (5 bases). The source of this sequence is a human donor with melanoma. Material: CD8+ T cells sorted from blood (inferred from file names), obtained from a patient given nivolumab and ipilimumab in sequence. CDR3 region: CASSLVAGYEQYF. CDR3 DNA sequence: TGTGCCAGCAGCTTAGTGGCGGGTTACGAGCAGTACTTC.